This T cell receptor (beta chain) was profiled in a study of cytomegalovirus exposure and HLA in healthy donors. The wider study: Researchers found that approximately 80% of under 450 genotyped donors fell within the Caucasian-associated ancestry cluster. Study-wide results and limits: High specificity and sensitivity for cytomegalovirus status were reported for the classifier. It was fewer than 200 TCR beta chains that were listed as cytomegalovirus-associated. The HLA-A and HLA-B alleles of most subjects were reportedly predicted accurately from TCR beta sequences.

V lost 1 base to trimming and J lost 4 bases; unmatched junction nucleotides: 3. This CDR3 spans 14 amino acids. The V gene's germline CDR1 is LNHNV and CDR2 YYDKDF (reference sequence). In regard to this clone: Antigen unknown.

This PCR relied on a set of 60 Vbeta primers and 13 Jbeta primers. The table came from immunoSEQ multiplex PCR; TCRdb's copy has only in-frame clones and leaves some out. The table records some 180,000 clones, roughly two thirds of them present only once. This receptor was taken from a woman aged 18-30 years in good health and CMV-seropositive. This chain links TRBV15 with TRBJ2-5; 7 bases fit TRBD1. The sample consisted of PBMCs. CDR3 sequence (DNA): TGTGCCACCAGCAGAGGGGCAGGGGGAGAGACCCAGTACTTC. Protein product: CATSRGAGGETQYF.